This note documents a single TCR beta chain sequence. Deletions cut 0 bases from V and 5 bases from J, with 16 bases between. Germline V gene data show CDR1 as LGHNT and CDR2 as FRNRAP. The CDR3 is 16 residues long. The protocol was immunoSEQ multiplex PCR, while the TCRdb copy is restricted to in-frame clones and leaves out a portion. The data contain 200,000 to 250,000 clones, 86% of them singletons. The data belong to a study of blood T cell repertoires in COVID-19. Seattle patients were enrolled while actively infected and followed longitudinally. The source material was peripheral blood. The sequence derives from a woman between 45 and 60 years old with COVID-19, enrolled during active disease. The rearrangement links TRBV12-5 to TRBJ2-5; D is possibly TRBD1 (6 bases). CDR3 sequence: CASGLVWNRDWETQYF. DNA of the CDR3: TGTGCTAGTGGTTTGGTATGGAACAGGGATTGGGAGACCCAGTACTTC.